The source of this T cell receptor (beta chain) is a study of CD8 T cells in Susac syndrome. This clonotype was counted a single time. A quantity of about 0.5 to 1 ug RNA underwent reverse transcription using random hexamers. Amplification of the TCR beta CDR3 was carried out by immunoSEQ multiplex PCR, which spanned a total of 54 Vbeta and 13 Jbeta segments. Using its own MiXCR run on the immunoSEQ multiplex PCR reads, TCRdb lists one record per CDR3 protein. The repertoire holds 160,000 or so distinct CDR3 sequences, approximately 95% seen once, with around 0.15% in the top ten. The germline CDR1 and CDR2 sequences are MDHEN and SYDVKM. The V and J ends lost 5 bases and 4 bases respectively, with 15 bases between them. The CDR3 spans 14 residues.

Sequenced: CD8+ T cells from PBMCs. The sequence was collected from a human donor with multiple sclerosis. This rearrangement joins TRBV28 to TRBJ2-7; the D is unclear. The CDR3 sequence: CASSPFNTDYEQYF. The CDR3 DNA follows: TGTGCCAGCAGTCCCTTTAACACCGATTACGAGCAGTACTTC.